The 12 T cell receptor beta chains in this list originate from one sample, sequenced in a study of spatial heterogeneity in lung cancer. TCRdb independently ran MiXCR on the 5' RACE reads; one entry per CDR3 protein. The sample lists some 6,900 distinct CDR3 sequences, approximately 14% seen once, with roughly 10% in the top ten. Stated time point: sample taken at primary tumor resection. Broader study findings: Tumor mutation count correlated with how many alpha and beta TCRs expanded intratumorally.

No antigen is known for these receptors. The source was lung tumor tissue, collected at surgery. These receptor sequences come from a male donor with early-stage non-small cell lung cancer.

Ten or more counts support this clonotype. A library prepared for alpha chains yielded this beta chain as an off-target read; its size is of little meaning. The chain couples TRBV6-1 to TRBJ2-1, with D unresolved. The CDR3 loop spans 11 amino acids. The germline CDR1 and CDR2 sequences are MNHNS and SASEGT. Trimming shortened V by 7 bases and J by 10 bases, and 11 bases separated the two germline ends. The CDR3 protein is CASIDAIEQFF. CDR3 sequence (DNA): TGTGCCAGCATCGACGCAATCGAGCAGTTCTTC.

Relative to its sample, this clonotype is medium-sized. This beta chain came through as a stray read in a library set up for alpha chains, and its size says little. The chain is built from TRBV5-4 and TRBJ1-6; perhaps TRBD1 as D (5 bases). CDR1 and CDR2 from the germline V gene are SGHNT and YYREEE (reference sequence). The CDR3 runs to 13 residues. V shed 4 bases and J shed 6 bases, with 8 bases lying between them. Written as DNA, the CDR3 is TGTGCCAGCAGCGGGGACGGTAATTCACCCCTCCACTTT. This translates into CASSGDGNSPLHF.

This clonotype ranks as medium-sized. A library prepared for alpha chains yielded this beta chain as an off-target read; its size is of little meaning. This chain links TRBV5-6 with TRBJ1-1; no firm D call. CDR1 and CDR2 from the germline V gene are SGHDT and YYEEEE. The CDR3 has 13 residues. Deletions cut 2 bases from V and 7 bases from J, with 12 bases between. The CDR3 protein is CASSFGVAREAFF. CDR3 sequence (DNA): TGTGCCAGCAGCTTCGGGGTCGCACGTGAAGCTTTCTTT.

By share of the sample, this clonotype is medium-sized. As an off-target read in a library built for alpha chains, this beta chain has a frequency of little significance. The rearrangement uses TRBV7-9 and TRBJ2-1; tentative D call: TRBD2 (5 bases). The CDR3 is 15 residues long. V lost 5 bases and J 2 bases, leaving 13 bases between the germline ends. CDR1 and CDR2 (germline): SEHNR, FQNEAQ (reference sequence). The CDR3 loop reads CASSLTLGAYNEQFF. In DNA, the CDR3 is TGTGCCAGCAGCCTCACCTTGGGAGCCTACAATGAGCAGTTCTTC.

The table lists this clonotype with many counts. Because the library targeted alpha chains, this beta chain is an off-target read whose size means little. V and J are TRBV2 and TRBJ2-7; 8 positions match TRBD2. V was clipped by 2 bases and J by 5 bases; unmatched bases: 8. The CDR3 is 15 residues long. CDR1 is SNHLY and CDR2 is FYNNEI in the germline V gene. The CDR3 protein is CASSEQTTSVNEQYF. The DNA of the CDR3 is TGTGCCAGCAGTGAACAGACGACTAGCGTCAACGAGCAGTACTTC.

By frequency in the sample, this clonotype is medium-sized. This beta chain appears as a stray read in a library generated for alpha chains; its size is not informative. V is TRBV29-1 and J is TRBJ2-1; D unclear. The V and J ends lost 6 bases and 6 bases respectively, with 12 bases between them. Germline CDR1 reads SQVTM; CDR2 reads ANQGSEA. The CDR3 covers 12 residues. The CDR3 sequence is CSVDPLSNEQFF. The CDR3, as DNA: TGCAGCGTAGACCCTCTGAGCAATGAGCAGTTCTTC.

This clonotype was observed many times. The size of this beta chain means little, since it is a stray read in a library made for alpha chains. CDR3 sequence: CAWSVMNTEAFF. For the CDR3, the DNA is TGTGCCTGGAGTGTCATGAACACTGAAGCTTTCTTT. The chain is built from TRBV30 and TRBJ1-1, with unresolved D. Per germline, CDR1 GTSNPN and CDR2 SVGIG (reference sequence). The CDR3 has 12 amino acids. V was shortened by 0 bases and J by 0 bases, with 2 bases between the two germline ends.

This clonotype is categorized as medium-sized. Little can be read into the size of this beta chain, an off-target read in a library designed for alpha chains. This rearrangement joins TRBV1 to TRBJ1-2. TRBV1 is assigned pseudogene status. CDR3 size: 15 residues. CDR3 bases: TGCACCAGCAGCCCACTTAGCAAGGGGAGGTCGGGCTACACCTTC. Translating gives CTSSPLSKGRSGYTF.

This clonotype counts as medium-sized. With the library built for alpha chains, this beta chain is off target and its frequency is not meaningful. This rearrangement joins TRBV9 to TRBJ1-1; 7 nucleotides align to TRBD1. CDR1 is SGDLS and CDR2 is YYNGEE in the germline V gene. V trimming: 4 bases; J trimming: 0 bases; junction bases outside the gene matches: 9. The CDR3 has 16 amino acids. The CDR3 bases are TGTGCCAGCAGCTCTAGTTCGAGGGGGCTGAACACTGAAGCTTTCTTT. It is translated as CASSSSSRGLNTEAFF.

As for this clonotype: Being off target in a library aimed at alpha chains, this beta chain has a size of little meaning. J is TRBJ1-2 and V is TRBV5-1; D uncertain. Trimming stripped 4 bases from V and 0 bases from J, with 10 bases between. The CDR3 runs 14 residues. The germline V gene encodes CDR1 SGHRS and CDR2 YFSETQ. This CDR3 reads CASSPQTSNYGYTF. CDR3 DNA sequence: TGCGCCAGCAGCCCCCAGACCTCTAACTATGGCTACACCTTC.

This clonotype is medium-sized by share. This beta chain came through as a stray read in a library set up for alpha chains, and its size says little. The rearrangement links TRBV10-3 to TRBJ2-2; 15 bases are shared with TRBD2. The CDR3 sequence is 18 residues long. Germline trimming cut 9 bases from V and 4 bases from J; bases unmatched to any gene: 12. Germline assignment: CDR1 ENHRY and CDR2 SYGVKD. CDR3 DNA: TGTGCCATATCCTACTCCGGGACTAGCGGGAGGTTCACCGGGGAGCTGTTTTTT. Its translation: CAISYSGTSGRFTGELFF.

By share, this clonotype counts as medium-sized. This beta chain is off target for a library built for alpha chains, so its abundance means little. The chain uses TRBV20-1 and TRBJ2-1; 9 bases are shared with TRBD2. The J segment lost 4 bases and the V segment lost 5 bases, leaving 9 bases of the junction unmatched. Germline CDR1 and CDR2: DFQATT and SNEGSKA (reference sequence). The CDR3 totals 15 residues. This CDR3 reads CSAGGAGGSYNEQFF. In DNA form, the CDR3 reads TGCAGTGCTGGAGGAGCGGGAGGCTCATACAATGAGCAGTTCTTC.